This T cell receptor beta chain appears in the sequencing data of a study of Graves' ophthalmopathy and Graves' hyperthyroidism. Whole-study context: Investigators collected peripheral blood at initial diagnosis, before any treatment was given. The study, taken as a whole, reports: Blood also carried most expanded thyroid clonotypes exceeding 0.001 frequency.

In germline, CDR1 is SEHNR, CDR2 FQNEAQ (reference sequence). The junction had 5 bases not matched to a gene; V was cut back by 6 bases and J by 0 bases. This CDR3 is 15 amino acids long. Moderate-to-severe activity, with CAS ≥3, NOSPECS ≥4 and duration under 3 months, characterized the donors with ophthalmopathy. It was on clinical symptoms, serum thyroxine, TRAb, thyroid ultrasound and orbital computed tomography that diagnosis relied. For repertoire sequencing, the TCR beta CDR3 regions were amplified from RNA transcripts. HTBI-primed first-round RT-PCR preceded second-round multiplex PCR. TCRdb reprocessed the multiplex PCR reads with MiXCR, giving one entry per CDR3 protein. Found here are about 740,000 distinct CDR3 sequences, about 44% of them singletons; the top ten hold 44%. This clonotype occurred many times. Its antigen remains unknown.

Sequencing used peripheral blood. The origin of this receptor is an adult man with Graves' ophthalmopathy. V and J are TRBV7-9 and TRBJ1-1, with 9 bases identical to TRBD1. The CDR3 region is CASRATGGLNTEAFF. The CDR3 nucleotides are TGTGCCAGCAGGGCAACAGGGGGCTTGAACACTGAAGCTTTCTTT.